Below are 27 T cell receptor beta chains sequenced from a single sample in a study of control samples from healthy donors and cancer patients. TCRdb's copy holds only in-frame clones and misses some; the assay was immunoSEQ multiplex PCR. The table has over 150,000 clones, 90% to 95% seen once. The sample taken for sequencing was blood. The receptors come from a man aged 18 to 30 in good health.

The V call is TRBV10-3, the J call TRBJ1-4; D gene uncertain. In germline, CDR1 is ENHRY, CDR2 SYGVKD. This CDR3 region has 14 residues. The V end lost 2 bases, the J end lost 7 bases, and 11 bases lay between the germline ends. CDR3 DNA sequence: TGTGCCATCAGTGAGGGTGGATTCGGTGAAAAACTGTTTTTT. Amino acid sequence: CAISEGGFGEKLFF.

The chain links TRBV7-3 to TRBJ2-1; TRBD2 matches 12 bases. V lost 5 bases and J lost 8; bases outside the gene matches: 4. The CDR3 spans 14 residues. Per the germline V gene, CDR1 is SGHTA and CDR2 is FQGTGA. The chain's CDR3 is CASSPRTSGDEQFF. The CDR3 DNA is TGTGCCAGCAGCCCCCGGACTAGCGGGGATGAGCAGTTCTTC.

This clone appeared a single time. The same CDR3 arises from other DNA sequences in this sample as well. The chain couples TRBV24-1 to TRBJ1-1; no reliable D call. The V and J ends lost 9 bases and 1 base respectively, with 8 bases between them. Germline-derived CDR1 and CDR2 are KGHDR and SFDVKD. CDR3 length: 12 residues. The CDR3 nucleotides read TGTGCCACCCGAGATTCGAACACTGAAGCTTTCTTT. The encoded protein is CATRDSNTEAFF.

This chain links TRBV18 with TRBJ2-5, with 13 bases aligning to TRBD2. From germline, CDR1 is KGHSH and CDR2 LQKENI. V lost 2 bases to trimming and J lost 3 bases; unmatched junction nucleotides: 12. This CDR3 has 19 residues. CDR3 nucleotides: TGTGCCAGCTCACCAAATCAGTGGACTAGCGGGGGTTCCAAAGAGACCCAGTACTTC. It yields the protein CASSPNQWTSGGSKETQYF.

J is TRBJ2-1 and V is TRBV14, with 10 bases that match TRBD2. This CDR3 contains 19 residues. V lost 5 bases and J lost 2; bases outside the gene matches: 15. Germline V lookup: CDR1 SGHDN, CDR2 FVKESK. The CDR3 reads CASSSRRAGGDFTYNEQFF. The CDR3 nucleotides are TGTGCCAGCAGCTCAAGACGAGCGGGGGGGGACTTTACCTACAATGAGCAGTTCTTC. The full variable domain, its missing parts supplied by reference TRBV14 and TRBJ2-1, is EAGVTQFPSHSVIEKGQTVTLRCDPISGHDNLYWYRRVMGKEIKFLLHFVKESKQDESGMPNNRFLAERTGGTYSTLKVQPAELEDSGVYFCASSSRRAGGDFTYNEQFFGPGTRLTVL.

The CDR3 bases are TGTGCCAGCTCACCACCCGGAGGCTATAACACTGAAGCTTTCTTT. Translating gives CASSPPGGYNTEAFF. The chain uses TRBV18 and TRBJ1-1, with D hard to call. The germline V and J ends were trimmed by 0 bases and 2 bases, with 10 bases remaining between them. The germline V gene has CDR1 KGHSH and CDR2 LQKENI. This CDR3 has 15 residues. Full variable domain (missing parts from reference TRBV18 and TRBJ1-1): NAGVMQNPRHLVRRRGQEARLRCSPMKGHSHVYWYRQLPEEGLKFMVYLQKENIIDESGMPKERFSAEFPKEGPSILRIQQVVRGDSAAYFCASSPPGGYNTEAFFGQGTRLTVV.

This clone showed up just once. V usage is TRBV4-1 and J usage is TRBJ1-1; tentative D call: TRBD1 (5 bases). This CDR3 spans 15 amino acids. The ends were cut back, 1 base at V and 1 base at J, with 10 bases in the middle. In germline, CDR1 is MGHRA, CDR2 YSYEKL. CDR3 coding DNA: TGCGCCAGCAGCCAAGCACGGGGGACGAACACTGAAGCTTTCTTT. Its translation: CASSQARGTNTEAFF.

The genes are TRBV12-3 or TRBV12-4 and TRBJ1-1; D gene ambiguous. The CDR3 consists of 12 residues. Trimming shortened V by 5 bases and J by 3 bases, and 7 bases separated the two germline ends. Written as DNA, the CDR3 is TGTGCCAGCAGTGCAGGAGACACTGAAGCTTTCTTT. It encodes CASSAGDTEAFF.

The rearrangement links TRBV2 to TRBJ1-4; a possible D gene is TRBD1 (6 bases). V lost 1 base and J lost 5, with 8 bases in between. CDR1 SNHLY and CDR2 FYNNEI come from the germline V gene. The CDR3 length is 14 residues. The CDR3: CASSEDRDNEKLFF. The CDR3 coding sequence is TGTGCCAGCAGTGAAGACAGGGACAATGAAAAACTGTTTTTT.

The chain carries TRBV27 and TRBJ1-2; a weak D match, TRBD1 (6 bases). The CDR3 is 15 amino acids. Per germline, CDR1 MNHEY and CDR2 SMNVEV (reference sequence). The V end lost 4 bases, the J end lost 5 bases, and 17 bases lay between the germline ends. The CDR3 spells CASSSLDRFNYGYTF. DNA of the CDR3: TGTGCCAGCAGTTCACTTGACAGGTTTAATTATGGCTACACCTTC.

The rearrangement links TRBV2 to TRBJ1-5; D is uncertain. V lost 5 bases, J lost 3 bases, and 11 bases lay in between. Germline V gene data show CDR1 as SNHLY and CDR2 as FYNNEI. This CDR3 region has 14 residues. The CDR3 DNA reads as TGTGCCAGCAGTCGGACGGGCTCCAATCAGCCCCAGCATTTT. Residues: CASSRTGSNQPQHF.

The rearrangement joins TRBV14 to TRBJ2-1; 10 bases line up with TRBD2. The CDR3 length is 16 residues. V shed 7 bases, J shed 7 bases, and the junction held 13 bases outside the gene matches. Germline values: CDR1 SGHDN, CDR2 FVKESK. The CDR3 protein is CASIGTSGLAVNEQFF. DNA of the CDR3: TGTGCCAGCATAGGAACATCAGGACTAGCGGTGAATGAGCAGTTCTTC.

In this sample, this clone turned up a few times. The rearrangement links TRBV6-5 to TRBJ2-7, with 7 nucleotides matching TRBD1. V dropped 4 bases and J dropped 2; count of bases not matched to a gene: 5. There are 14 residues in the CDR3. Germline loops: CDR1 MNHEY, CDR2 SVGAGI. The CDR3 DNA reads as TGTGCCAGCAGTTTTTCGACAGGGACCTACGAGCAGTACTTC. Protein sequence: CASSFSTGTYEQYF.

The gene calls are TRBV2 and TRBJ2-2; no reliable D call. Between the trimmed V and J ends, which lost 2 bases and 3 bases, there was a span of 4 bases. Germline V CDR1 and CDR2: SNHLY, FYNNEI. The CDR3 is 13 residues long. The CDR3 here is CASSEQYTGELFF. For the CDR3, the DNA is TGTGCCAGCAGTGAACAGTACACCGGGGAGCTGTTTTTT.

The chain joins TRBV27 to TRBJ1-2; a possible D gene is TRBD1 (6 bases). Trimming shortened V by 4 bases and J by 6 bases, and 21 bases separated the two germline ends. The length of the CDR3 is 16 residues. Germline assignment: CDR1 MNHEY and CDR2 SMNVEV (reference sequence). CDR3 DNA sequence: TGTGCCAGCAGTTATATCCCCGGACAGTTAATGGATGGCTACACCTTC. Translation gives CASSYIPGQLMDGYTF.

The chain is built from TRBV6-6 and TRBJ2-5, with D perhaps matching TRBD2 (6 bases). The CDR3 is 14 residues long. CDR1 and CDR2 from the germline V gene are MNHNY and SVGAGI (reference sequence). Trimming took off 3 bases at V and 4 bases at J, with 12 bases between the two ends. The CDR3 DNA is TGTGCCAGCAGTTATGGAGGGCGAGTAGAGACCCAGTACTTC. Residues: CASSYGGRVETQYF.

Written as DNA, the CDR3 is TGCGCCAGCAGGACGACAGGGGGGGCGGGGGAGCAGTACTTC. It yields the protein CASRTTGGAGEQYF. The rearrangement joins TRBV5-1 to TRBJ2-7, with 9 nucleotides matching TRBD1. J gave up 7 bases and V 5 bases, and 10 bases lay outside the gene matches. The germline V gene encodes CDR1 SGHRS and CDR2 YFSETQ. The CDR3 is 14 amino acids. Complete variable domain (other parts from reference TRBV5-1 and TRBJ2-7): KAGVTQTPRYLIKTRGQQVTLSCSPISGHRSVSWYQQTPGQGLQFLFEYFSETQRNKGNFPGRFSGRQFSNSRSEMNVSTLELGDSALYLCASRTTGGAGEQYFGPGTRLTVT.

This rearrangement joins TRBV18 to TRBJ1-2; no firm D call. The V end lost 3 bases, the J end lost 1 base, and 9 bases lay between the germline ends. The CDR3 spans 14 residues. Germline V gene sequence: CDR1 KGHSH, CDR2 LQKENI. CDR3 region: CASSPQMGNYGYTF. CDR3 bases: TGTGCCAGCTCACCCCAGATGGGTAACTATGGCTACACCTTC.

V and J are TRBV5-1 and TRBJ2-2; D unclear. The CDR3 sequence is 17 residues long. V gave up 4 bases and J gave up 4 bases, with 20 bases separating them. Per germline, CDR1 SGHRS and CDR2 YFSETQ. The DNA for the CDR3 is TGCGCCAGCAGCCGATACCTCTCAGGCATTAGCACCGGGGAGCTGTTTTTT. It yields the protein CASSRYLSGISTGELFF.

The rearrangement uses TRBV6-1 and TRBJ2-3; 7 positions agree with TRBD2. The CDR3 runs 17 residues. Germline V gene data show CDR1 as MNHNS and CDR2 as SASEGT. Trimming took 2 bases from V and 9 from J; bases not matched to a gene: 17. The CDR3 coding sequence is TGTGCCAGCAGTGAAAATACGGACGGATGGCGGGGAGGGACGCAGTATTTT. It encodes CASSENTDGWRGGTQYF.

The chain joins TRBV7-9 to TRBJ2-2; 7 positions match TRBD1. The CDR3 extends over 15 amino acids. V dropped 5 bases and J dropped 1; count of bases not matched to a gene: 4. Germline-derived CDR1 and CDR2 are SEHNR and FQNEAQ (reference sequence). The CDR3 nucleotides are TGTGCCAGCAGCAGCCGGGACAGGAACACCGGGGAGCTGTTTTTT. Protein sequence: CASSSRDRNTGELFF. Full variable domain (rest looked up from reference TRBV7-9 and TRBJ2-2): DTGVSQNPRHKITKRGQNVTFRCDPISEHNRLYWYRQTLGQGPEFLTYFQNEAQLEKSRLLSDRFSAERPKGSFSTLEIQRTEQGDSAMYLCASSSRDRNTGELFFGEGSRLTVL.

The chain carries TRBV4-1 and TRBJ1-5, with no clear D. Germline V CDR1 and CDR2: MGHRA, YSYEKL. This CDR3 contains 14 residues. Trimming removed 4 bases at V and 2 bases at J, with 9 bases between. In DNA, the CDR3 is TGCGCCAGCAGCCTAGACGAGGGCAATCAGCCCCAGCATTTT. Translation: CASSLDEGNQPQHF.

The V gene is TRBV5-4, the J gene TRBJ2-3, with D unclear. The CDR3 contains 14 residues. V lost 3 bases and J lost 1, with 9 bases in between. CDR1 and CDR2 from the germline V gene are SGHNT and YYREEE (reference sequence). CDR3 bases: TGTGCCAGCAGCTCCGGCGGACGCACAGATACGCAGTATTTT. Amino acids: CASSSGGRTDTQYF.

This clone was counted a single time. This chain connects TRBV5-1 to TRBJ1-2; D is possibly TRBD1 (5 bases). CDR1 is SGHRS, CDR2 YFSETQ, per germline. V was trimmed by 3 bases and J by 3 bases, leaving 18 bases between them. The CDR3 runs 16 residues. This CDR3 is CASSSPYTEGDYGYTF. In DNA form, the CDR3 reads TGCGCCAGCAGCTCCCCTTACACCGAAGGGGACTATGGCTACACCTTC.

The chain couples TRBV15 to TRBJ2-1; 8 bases fit TRBD1. Germline-derived CDR1 and CDR2 are LNHNV and YYDKDF (reference sequence). With V trimmed by 4 bases and J by 1 base, 6 bases remained unmatched. This CDR3 is 16 amino acids long. The CDR3 coding sequence is TGTGCCACCAGCATACGACAGGGGTCATCCTACAATGAGCAGTTCTTC. Amino acid sequence: CATSIRQGSSYNEQFF.

This clone showed up just once. DNA of the CDR3: TGTGCCATCAGTGAATGGCGAGAGACCCAGTACTTC. Amino acids: CAISEWRETQYF. This sequence joins TRBV10-3 and TRBJ2-5; D unresolved. The CDR3 has 12 amino acids. Germline CDR1 ENHRY, CDR2 SYGVKD. The V end was cut by 3 bases, the J end by 4 bases, with 6 bases between.

The CDR3 reads CASSTQGRGLTGYEQYF. The CDR3 DNA follows: TGTGCCAGCAGCACCCAGGGGCGGGGCCTGACCGGTTACGAGCAGTACTTC. The chain has TRBV21-1 and TRBJ2-7. TRBV21-1 is a documented pseudogene. CDR3 length: 17 amino acids.